Below, 17 T cell receptor beta chains from the same sample are listed, as sequenced in a study of T cell repertoires in cytomegalovirus infection. TCRdb ran MiXCR on the reads and lists one entry per CDR3 protein. The table lists more than 350,000 distinct CDR3 sequences, 25% to 40% of them singletons, with around 13% in the top ten. The sample comprised PBMCs. These TCRs come from a human donor in good health (CMV status not recorded). Some clones in this sample may be carry-over from other donors' samples.

Only a few counts were recorded for this clonotype. The rearrangement uses TRBV7-6 and TRBJ2-1; the match to TRBD2 covers 10 bases. V was pared by 5 bases and J by 5 bases, with 6 bases of the junction left unmatched. This CDR3 is 15 amino acids long. CDR1 and CDR2 (germline): SGHVS, FNYEAQ. CDR3 in amino acids: CASSKLAGFNNEQFF. The CDR3 DNA reads TGTGCCAGCAGCAAACTAGCGGGGTTTAACAATGAGCAGTTCTTC. The whole variable domain, remainder taken from reference TRBV7-6 and TRBJ2-1, is GAGVSQSPRYKVTKRGQDVALRCDPISGHVSLYWYRQALGQGPEFLTYFNYEAQQDKSGLPNDRFSAERPEGSISTLTIQRTEQRDSAMYRCASSKLAGFNNEQFFGPGTRLTVL.

This clonotype was picked up a small number of times. This chain joins TRBV27 and TRBJ1-2; D is unclear. The CDR3 is made up of 15 amino acids. CDR1 MNHEY and CDR2 SMNVEV come from the germline V gene (reference sequence). Between the trimmed V and J ends, which lost 2 bases and 8 bases, there was a span of 18 bases. The CDR3 sequence: CASSLMGSPGGGYTF. CDR3 nucleotides: TGTGCCAGCAGTTTAATGGGTTCACCCGGTGGGGGCTACACCTTC.

About this clonotype: The junction departs from germline at one end; a sequencing error may be responsible. The CDR3 loop is CASSQEIMECF. The CDR3 nucleotides are TGCGCCAGCAGCCAAGAAATCATGGAGTGTTTC. The chain joins TRBV4-1 to TRBJ2-7; unclear D gene. The CDR3 sequence is 11 residues long. Per the germline V gene, CDR1 is MGHRA and CDR2 is YSYEKL.

V usage is TRBV6-1 and J usage is TRBJ1-2; D unresolved. The germline CDR1 and CDR2 sequences are MNHNS and SASEGT. The CDR3 has 10 residues. Trimming shortened V by 8 bases and J by 7 bases, and 8 bases separated the two germline ends. The CDR3 bases are TGTGCCAGCTGGCTTGGTGGCTACACCTTC. This gives the protein CASWLGGYTF.

The chain combines TRBV6-5 with TRBJ1-5; no firm D call. This CDR3 is built from 14 residues. The V gene lost 5 bases and the J gene lost 2 bases, with 10 bases spanning the gap. The V gene's germline CDR1 is MNHEY and CDR2 SVGAGI. CDR3 in amino acids: CASSVDSGNQPQHF. The CDR3 nucleotides are TGTGCCAGCAGTGTGGACTCGGGCAATCAGCCCCAGCATTTT.

Concerning this clonotype: Since no conserved phenylalanine or tryptophan closes the CDR3, a read error is the likely cause. The chain couples TRBV7-2 to TRBJ2-7, with 8 bases that match TRBD2. This CDR3 has 13 amino acids. V was pared by 7 bases and J by 5 bases, with 7 bases of the junction left unmatched. CDR1 and CDR2 from the germline V gene are SGHTA and FQGNSA. The CDR3 is CASTPGGGHEQYL. CDR3 DNA sequence: TGTGCCAGCACTCCGGGGGGGGGCCACGAGCAGTACTTA.

The chain recombines TRBV6-2 or TRBV6-3 with TRBJ2-5, with TRBD2 as a possible D gene (6 bases). This CDR3 has 17 amino acids. In germline, CDR1 is MNHEY, CDR2 SVGEGT. V lost 4 bases to trimming and J lost 0 bases, with 18 bases between them. CDR3 residues: CASSWVSGPTYQETQYF. The CDR3, as DNA: TGTGCCAGCAGTTGGGTGAGCGGGCCAACTTACCAAGAGACCCAGTACTTC.

J is TRBJ2-3 and V is TRBV18; D is possibly TRBD2 (5 bases). Germline values: CDR1 KGHSH, CDR2 LQKENI. The CDR3 length is 14 residues. V was trimmed by 4 bases and J by 5 bases, leaving 13 bases between them. The CDR3, as DNA: TGTGCCAGCTCACGGAGGACCCCTCAAGATACGCAGTATTTT. It specifies CASSRRTPQDTQYF.

With respect to this clonotype: A much larger clone differs from this one at a single base, so this may be a read error. V usage is TRBV12-3 or TRBV12-4 and J usage is TRBJ2-4; 7 bases agree with TRBD1. V dropped 7 bases and J dropped 2; count of bases not matched to a gene: 5. This CDR3 has 14 residues. DNA of the CDR3: TGTGCCAGCATTCAGGACAGGACCAAAAACATTCAGTACTTC. Amino acid sequence: CASIQDRTKNIQYF.

There are a few counts of this clonotype. The chain combines TRBV9 with TRBJ2-1; D is unresolved. The germline CDR1 and CDR2 sequences are SGDLS and YYNGEE. Trimming left V 0 bases short and J 7 bases short, with 14 bases between. The CDR3 spans 15 residues. CDR3 DNA sequence: TGTGCCAGCAGCGTAGATGGGCGGATCGGGAATGAGCAGTTCTTC. Amino acid sequence: CASSVDGRIGNEQFF.

This chain links TRBV27 with TRBJ2-7, with 7 bases identical to TRBD2. This CDR3 region has 16 residues. The germline gives CDR1 MNHEY, CDR2 SMNVEV (reference sequence). V was pared by 1 base and J by 2 bases, with 8 bases of the junction left unmatched. The CDR3 is CASSLYGPAGTYEQYF. The CDR3 nucleotides are TGTGCCAGCAGTTTATATGGTCCAGCGGGGACCTACGAGCAGTACTTC.

V is TRBV6-1 and J is TRBJ2-1, with D uncertain. V dropped 5 bases and J dropped 9 bases, with 8 bases sitting between them. Germline-derived CDR1 and CDR2 are MNHNS and SASEGT. This CDR3 comprises 11 residues. The CDR3 here is CASSTLGEQFF. The CDR3, as DNA: TGTGCCAGCAGTACTTTGGGTGAGCAGTTCTTC.

The chain carries TRBV4-2 and TRBJ2-2, with 7 positions matching TRBD1. This CDR3 is 16 amino acids long. Trimming at V came to 1 base and at J to 5 bases, leaving 7 bases not matched to a gene. In germline, CDR1 is LGHNA, CDR2 YNFKEQ. The CDR3 nucleotides are TGTGCCAGCAGCCAAGCCGGGACAGCAAGGACCGGGGAGCTGTTTTTT. It yields the protein CASSQAGTARTGELFF.

The gene calls are TRBV5-6 and TRBJ2-7; D not certain. Germline values: CDR1 SGHDT, CDR2 YYEEEE. Trimming cost V 2 bases and J 5 bases, with 14 bases left between them. This CDR3 region has 14 residues. CDR3 sequence (DNA): TGTGCCAGCAGCTTCAGAACATTTGGAAACGAGCAGTACTTC. It encodes CASSFRTFGNEQYF.

This CDR3 is CASRRQNQETQYF. CDR3 DNA sequence: TGTGCCAGCAGACGACAGAACCAAGAGACCCAGTACTTC. The chain employs TRBV6-6 and TRBJ2-5; D is possibly TRBD1 (5 bases). The length of the CDR3 is 13 residues. Per germline, CDR1 MNHNY and CDR2 SVGAGI (reference sequence). V gave up 6 bases and J gave up 0 bases, with 8 bases separating them.

The rearrangement links TRBV6-6 to TRBJ1-1, with a weak D call TRBD1 (6 bases). The length of the CDR3 is 12 residues. Germline V lookup: CDR1 MNHNY, CDR2 SVGAGI (reference sequence). CDR3 amino acids: CPVGGQLFLAFF. The CDR3 nucleotides are TGTCCCGTGGGGGGACAACTCTTTCTTGCTTTCTTT.

The rearrangement links TRBV7-6 to TRBJ2-3; D remains unclear. Germline V gives CDR1 SGHVS, CDR2 FNYEAQ. The length of the CDR3 is 15 residues. Trimming stripped 2 bases from V and 2 bases from J, with 11 bases between. This chain's CDR3 is CASSLLSTTTDTQYF. The CDR3 DNA sequence: TGTGCCAGCAGCTTATTGAGTACGACCACAGATACGCAGTATTTT.